This TCR beta chain originates from a study of cytomegalovirus exposure and HLA in healthy donors. General observations from the study: A prior analysis recorded that most TCR beta V segments were productive about 87% or about 30% of the time. Per published accounts, TCR beta sequences correctly predicted the HLA-A and HLA-B alleles of most subjects.

Comments on this clone: Its antigen remains unknown.

All the people who gave samples were healthy bone marrow donors. This CDR3 spans 15 amino acids. Between the trimmed V and J ends, which lost 2 bases and 5 bases, there was a span of 14 bases. Germline loops: CDR1 MNHEY, CDR2 SMNVEV (reference sequence). In the PCR, 60 Vbeta and 13 Jbeta primers were used. Per the study methods: There were about 86 million unique TCR beta chains by a later count, and around 10 million of them were shared. Profiled with immunoSEQ multiplex PCR; TCRdb holds only in-frame clones, not every one. V, J and clone size are those of that table, while D and trimming were read from the DNA. The data contain about 140,000 clones, roughly 86% of them singletons.

The V call is TRBV27, the J call TRBJ2-3; the D gene is possibly TRBD2 (6 bases). The sequenced sample consisted of PBMCs. This clonotype originated in a man in his late teens or twenties in good health and CMV-seropositive. CDR3 protein: CASSLGGTLLDTQYF. CDR3 in DNA: TGTGCCAGCAGTTTAGGGGGGACCCTCCTAGATACGCAGTATTTT.